This T cell receptor (beta chain) was identified during a study of molecular identifiers for immune sequencing clone quantification. Study-wide background: Replicates involved a five-way split of RNA from roughly 20,000 or 100,000 naive CD8 cells, with sequencing of four.

V lost 6 bases, J lost 4 bases, and 7 bases stayed unmatched. From germline, CDR1 is SNHLY and CDR2 FYNNEI. CDR3 length: 15 amino acids. For bulk TCR libraries, previously described methods and listed TCR primers were used. TCRdb re-called the PCR reads through MiXCR, storing one row per CDR3 protein. Here the sample spans a few hundred thousand distinct CDR3 sequences, roughly a quarter being singletons. Source material for naive CD8 libraries was roughly 17,000 to 1,100,000 sorted cells, with 10%, 30% or 50% RNA. The sequenced sample consisted of naive CD8+ T cells from blood, with Jurkat cell RNA spiked in. Subset defined: FACS-sorted CD8+CD4-CCR7+CD45RA+ naive T cells. The rearrangement uses TRBV2 and TRBJ2-3, with 10 bases that match TRBD2. The clonotype was recovered from a human donor in good health. Some libraries in this study had Jurkat cell RNA spiked in. CDR3 loop: CASRGTSDSSDTQYF. CDR3 coding DNA: TGTGCCAGCAGAGGGACTAGCGATAGCTCAGATACGCAGTATTTT.